This T cell receptor (beta chain) was captured by sequencing in a study of cytomegalovirus exposure and HLA in healthy donors. A few counts support this clone. Its cognate antigen is unknown. Study-wide results and limits: A later analysis found TCR association rates differed by HLA locus, highest for DRB1 and lowest for HLA-C. Information on immune exposure was restricted to one variable (CMV serostatus). In presence/absence analyses, roughly uniform sequencing depth across donors was assumed. The study flagged roughly 150 TCR beta chains as cytomegalovirus-associated.

A multiplex PCR was run with 60 Vbeta primers and 13 Jbeta primers. Here immunoSEQ multiplex PCR was the method, and the copy in TCRdb shows in-frame clones only, minus some. The sample lists about 67,000 clones, roughly two thirds occurring once. The CDR3 contains 13 residues. Germline-derived CDR1 and CDR2 are LGHNA and YSLEER. The ends were cut back, 6 bases at V and 0 bases at J, with 6 bases in the middle. The receptor was derived from a woman in her 30s in good health and CMV-seronegative. Sequences were obtained from PBMCs. This chain joins TRBV4-3 and TRBJ1-3; D uncertain. CDR3 in DNA: TGCGCCAGCAGTTCAAACTCTGGAAACACCATATATTTT. This codes for CASSSNSGNTIYF.